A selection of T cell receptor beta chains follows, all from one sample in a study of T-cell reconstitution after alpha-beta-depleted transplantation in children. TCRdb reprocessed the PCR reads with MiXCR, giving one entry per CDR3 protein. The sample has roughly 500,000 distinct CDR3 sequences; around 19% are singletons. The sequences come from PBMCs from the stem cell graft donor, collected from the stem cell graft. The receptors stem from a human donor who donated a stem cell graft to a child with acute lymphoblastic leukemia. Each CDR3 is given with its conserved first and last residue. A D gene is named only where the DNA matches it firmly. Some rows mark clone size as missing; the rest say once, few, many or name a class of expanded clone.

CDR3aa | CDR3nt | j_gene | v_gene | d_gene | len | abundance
CASSYRGGYNEQFF | TGTGCCAGCAGCTATAGAGGAGGCTACAATGAGCAGTTCTTC | TRBJ2-1 | TRBV7-2 | - | 14 | -
CSVEDGSTAYEQYF | TGCAGCGTTGAAGATGGCTCCACTGCCTACGAGCAGTACTTC | TRBJ2-7 | TRBV29-1 | - | 14 | few
CASSSMNEQYF | TGTGCCAGCAGCTCGATGAACGAGCAGTACTTC | TRBJ2-7 | TRBV7-9 | - | 11 | few
CASSRGGAPNEQFF | TGTGCCAGTAGCCGGGGGGGGGCGCCGAATGAGCAGTTCTTC | TRBJ2-1 | TRBV19 | TRBD2 | 14 | -
CASSFRAGRSYNEQFF | TGCGCCAGCAGCTTCAGAGCGGGACGCTCCTACAATGAGCAGTTCTTC | TRBJ2-1 | TRBV5-1 | TRBD2 | 16 | few
CASSTTAVYEQYF | TGTGCCAGTAGTACGACAGCCGTCTACGAGCAGTACTTC | TRBJ2-7 | TRBV19 | - | 13 | -
CATSEGLAGDSEQFF | TGTGCCACCAGTGAAGGACTAGCGGGAGATAGTGAGCAGTTCTTC | TRBJ2-1 | TRBV24-1 | TRBD2 | 15 | -
CASSAFSGTSGRAANEQFF | TGTGCCAGCAGTGCGTTTTCCGGGACTAGCGGGAGGGCCGCCAATGAGCAGTTCTTC | TRBJ2-1 | TRBV6-1 | TRBD2 | 19 | -
CSAPPRGAVNTEAFF | TGCAGTGCCCCCCCCAGGGGGGCTGTGAACACTGAAGCTTTCTTT | TRBJ1-1 | TRBV20-1 | TRBD1 | 15 | -
CASSYEGAAMNTEAFF | TGTGCCAGCAGTTACGAGGGGGCAGCCATGAACACTGAAGCTTTCTTT | TRBJ1-1 | TRBV6-5 | TRBD1 | 16 | -
CASSERERSGELFF | TGCGCCAGCAGTGAACGGGAGCGGTCCGGGGAGCTGTTTTTT | TRBJ2-2 | TRBV5-1 | - | 14 | few
CASSQDPGPAVGYTF | TGCGCCAGCAGCCAAGATCCGGGGCCCGCCGTGGGCTACACCTTC | TRBJ1-2 | TRBV4-1 | - | 15 | few
CSARPPGQGEKLFF | TGCAGTGCTAGACCCCCAGGACAGGGTGAAAAACTGTTTTTT | TRBJ1-4 | TRBV20-1 | TRBD1 | 14 | -
CASSPWTSGGEQYF | TGTGCCAGCTCACCATGGACCTCGGGTGGCGAGCAGTACTTC | TRBJ2-7 | TRBV18 | - | 14 | -
CASSPLGDPHKLDLQETQYF | TGCGCCAGCAGTCCACTGGGGGATCCCCACAAGCTAGATCTCCAAGAGACCCAGTACTTC | TRBJ2-5 | TRBV5-1 | - | 20 | few
CASSLKEGAIGYSTEAFF | TGTGCCAGCAGCTTAAAGGAGGGGGCAATCGGGTATAGCACTGAAGCTTTCTTT | TRBJ1-1 | TRBV7-3 | TRBD1 | 18 | few
CASSNRQGYNEQFF | TGTGCCAGCAGTAACCGACAGGGGTACAATGAGCAGTTCTTC | TRBJ2-1 | TRBV27 | TRBD1 | 14 | few
CASSLAPQSQYEQYF | TGTGCCAGCAGCTTAGCGCCTCAGTCCCAATACGAGCAGTACTTC | TRBJ2-7 | TRBV7-6 | - | 15 | -
CASSLAEEAFF | TGCGCCAGCAGCTTGGCAGAAGAAGCTTTCTTT | TRBJ1-1 | TRBV5-1 | - | 11 | -
CASSYPDETWGGYTF | TGTGCCAGCAGTTACCCAGACGAAACCTGGGGCGGCTACACCTTC | TRBJ1-2 | TRBV6-5 | - | 15 | -
CASSPLPAVYEQYF | TGCGCCAGCAGCCCCCTCCCGGCTGTCTACGAGCAGTACTTC | TRBJ2-7 | TRBV5-1 | - | 14 | -
CASSLEESEQYF | TGCGCCAGCAGCTTGGAGGAAAGCGAGCAGTACTTC | TRBJ2-7 | TRBV5-1 | - | 12 | few
CASRTTGGYTF | TGTGCCAGCAGGACGACAGGGGGCTACACCTTC | TRBJ1-2 | TRBV6-1 | TRBD1 | 11 | -
CASSPKGGSYNEQFF | TGTGCCAGCTCGCCTAAGGGGGGGTCCTACAATGAGCAGTTCTTC | TRBJ2-1 | TRBV7-9 | - | 15 | few
CASSQRTGDGQFF | TGTGCCAGCAGCCAAAGAACTGGGGATGGGCAGTTCTTC | TRBJ2-1 | TRBV14 | - | 13 | -
CASSYRADYYNGYTF | TGTGCCAGCAGTTACCGGGCGGACTACTATAATGGCTACACCTTC | TRBJ1-2 | TRBV6-5 | - | 15 | few
CASSLAGLAGGNEQFF | TGTGCCAGCAGTTTAGCGGGACTAGCGGGAGGGAATGAGCAGTTCTTC | TRBJ2-1 | TRBV12-3/TRBV12-4 | TRBD2 | 16 | -
CTSSLQGTGVYSNQPQHF | TGTACCAGCAGTTTACAAGGGACAGGGGTATATAGCAATCAGCCCCAGCATTTT | TRBJ1-5 | TRBV12-3/TRBV12-4 | TRBD1 | 18 | few
CASSLWGASNQPQHF | TGTGCCAGCAGTTTATGGGGGGCGAGCAATCAGCCCCAGCATTTT | TRBJ1-5 | TRBV27 | - | 15 | -
CSARVLTGSMKTQYF | TGCAGTGCTAGAGTCCTGACCGGGAGTATGAAGACCCAGTACTTC | TRBJ2-5 | TRBV20-1 | - | 15 | few
CASSVGFRTNQPQHF | TGTGCCAGCAGCGTAGGCTTCAGGACCAATCAGCCCCAGCATTTT | TRBJ1-5 | TRBV9 | - | 15 | -
CASSLGGTGYEQYF | TGCGCCAGCAGCTTGGGCGGGACCGGCTACGAGCAGTACTTC | TRBJ2-7 | TRBV5-1 | - | 14 | few
CASSVGRSLSTNTEAFF | TGCGCCAGCAGTGTAGGGCGATCCCTATCCACGAACACTGAAGCTTTCTTT | TRBJ1-1 | TRBV5-1 | - | 17 | -
CASSALPTSGSPNEQFF | TGTGCCAGCAGCGCCCTCCCGACTAGCGGGAGCCCCAATGAGCAGTTCTTC | TRBJ2-1 | TRBV9 | TRBD2 | 17 | -
CASSLDSTGANVLTF | TGTGCCAGCAGTCTTGACAGTACTGGGGCCAACGTCCTGACTTTC | TRBJ2-6 | TRBV12-3/TRBV12-4 | - | 15 | -
CASSFGTSGRTRYF | TGTGCCAGCAGTTTCGGGACTAGCGGGAGGACTAGGTACTTC | TRBJ2-7 | TRBV27 | TRBD2 | 14 | -
CASSLGGRVQGGYTF | TGTGCCAGCAGTTTAGGGGGAAGAGTACAGGGTGGCTACACCTTC | TRBJ1-2 | TRBV12-3/TRBV12-4 | - | 15 | -
CSLGGANTEAFF | TGCAGCCTGGGAGGGGCGAACACTGAAGCTTTCTTT | TRBJ1-1 | TRBV29-1 | - | 12 | few
CASSSQDRAPFNEQYF | TGTGCCAGCAGCTCACAGGACAGGGCGCCCTTTAACGAGCAGTACTTC | TRBJ2-7 | TRBV7-9 | TRBD1 | 16 | -
CSVDRGYEQYF | TGCAGCGTTGACAGGGGCTACGAGCAGTACTTC | TRBJ2-7 | TRBV29-1 | - | 11 | many
CASSWEGRRSYEQYF | TGTGCCAGCAGTTGGGAGGGCAGGCGATCCTACGAGCAGTACTTC | TRBJ2-7 | TRBV6-5 | TRBD2 | 15 | -
CSARRWGASNTGELFF | TGCAGTGCTAGACGATGGGGAGCCTCGAACACCGGGGAGCTGTTTTTT | TRBJ2-2 | TRBV20-1 | - | 16 | few
CSARGYAGASTDTQYF | TGCAGTGCTAGAGGCTATGCGGGCGCCAGCACAGATACGCAGTATTTT | TRBJ2-3 | TRBV20-1 | - | 16 | -
CASSPWTPPGGSYGYTF | TGTGCCAGCAGCCCCTGGACCCCGCCAGGGGGAAGCTATGGCTACACCTTC | TRBJ1-2 | TRBV5-8 | TRBD1 | 17 | -
CASSLATGVGRISYEQYF | TGCGCCAGCAGCTTGGCAACAGGGGTGGGTAGGATCTCCTACGAGCAGTACTTC | TRBJ2-7 | TRBV5-1 | TRBD1 | 18 | -
CASSALLGAVGGELFF | TGTGCCAGCAGCGCCTTGTTGGGCGCGGTAGGTGGGGAGCTGTTTTTT | TRBJ2-2 | TRBV5-5 | - | 16 | -
CASSLDWASGRDTQYF | TGTGCCAGCAGCCTAGATTGGGCTAGCGGGAGAGATACGCAGTATTTT | TRBJ2-3 | TRBV11-2 | TRBD2 | 16 | few
CASSQDSSSGYNEQFF | TGTGCCAGCAGCCAAGATTCGTCTAGCGGCTACAATGAGCAGTTCTTC | TRBJ2-1 | TRBV3-1 | TRBD2 | 16 | few
CSARDLLAGGFYNEQFF | TGCAGTGCTAGAGACCTCTTAGCGGGAGGGTTCTACAATGAGCAGTTCTTC | TRBJ2-1 | TRBV20-1 | TRBD2 | 17 | few
CASSHLLFSSGRGELFF | TGTGCCAGCAGCCATCTTCTTTTTTCGAGCGGGAGAGGGGAGCTGTTTTTT | TRBJ2-2 | TRBV7-9 | TRBD2 | 17 | few
CASSLGSAKQYF | TGTGCCAGCAGCTTAGGGAGTGCTAAGCAGTACTTC | TRBJ2-7 | TRBV7-8 | - | 12 | many
CASSVLRGRETQYF | TGTGCCAGCAGTGTTTTGAGGGGGCGGGAGACCCAGTACTTC | TRBJ2-5 | TRBV2 | TRBD1 | 14 | few
CASSFPRENTEAFF | TGTGCCAGCAGCTTTCCCAGGGAGAACACTGAAGCTTTCTTT | TRBJ1-1 | TRBV7-9 | - | 14 | -
CSAVPRDRPYEQYF | TGCAGTGCCGTTCCCCGAGACAGGCCCTACGAGCAGTACTTC | TRBJ2-7 | TRBV20-1 | - | 14 | -
CASSLLLVPGELFF | TGTGCCAGCAGTTTATTACTAGTCCCCGGGGAGCTGTTTTTT | TRBJ2-2 | TRBV27 | - | 14 | -
CASSEAAGGGRQETQYF | TGTGCCAGCAGTGAAGCCGCCGGCGGGGGACGGCAAGAGACCCAGTACTTC | TRBJ2-5 | TRBV2 | TRBD2 | 17 | few
CASYSGGYGQFF | TGTGCCAGCTACTCTGGGGGTTATGGGCAGTTCTTC | TRBJ2-1 | TRBV12-3/TRBV12-4 | - | 12 | -
CAISEETADGYTF | TGTGCCATCAGTGAAGAAACAGCTGATGGCTACACCTTC | TRBJ1-2 | TRBV10-3 | - | 13 | few
CSLLAGRPYEQYF | TGCAGTTTACTAGCGGGGCGACCCTACGAGCAGTACTTC | TRBJ2-7 | TRBV20-1 | TRBD2 | 13 | -
CASSPNSIYEQYF | TGTGCCAGCAGCCCTAATTCAATCTACGAGCAGTACTTC | TRBJ2-7 | TRBV5-8 | - | 13 | -